The rows below give T cell receptor beta chains drawn from one sample of a study of T cells in narcolepsy. Some clones are missing from TCRdb's copy, which holds only in-frame ones; the method was immunoSEQ multiplex PCR. The sample includes roughly 25,000 clones, more than 70% seen only once; the top ten take 1.3%. Sequences were obtained from CD45RA- memory CD4+ T cells from PBMCs. The receptors shown here come from a human donor with narcolepsy. CDR3s include the opening cysteine and the closing phenylalanine or tryptophan. Fields, in order: V gene, J gene, D gene, clone size, CDR3 DNA, CDR3 protein. A D gene is named only where the DNA matches it firmly. Clone size appears in some rows only: once, few, many, or a class for an expanded clone.

TRBV10-3	TRBJ2-6	TRBD1	-	TGTGCCATCAGTGCCGGCGGGACAGGGGGCACTGGGGCCAACGTCCTGACTTTC	CAISAGGTGGTGANVLTF
TRBV7-9	TRBJ2-7	TRBD2	-	TGTGCCAGCAGCGCCAGCGGGAGGGCCGGGGAGCAGTACTTC	CASSASGRAGEQYF
TRBV19	TRBJ1-1	-	-	TGTGCCAGTATATCGGGTTTGGGGGGGGCTGAAGCTTTCTTT	CASISGLGGAEAFF
TRBV7-9	TRBJ2-3	TRBD1	-	TGTGCCAGCAGGGGGGACAGGGATCCAGATACGCAGTATTTT	CASRGDRDPDTQYF
TRBV11-1	TRBJ2-7	-	few	TGTGCCAGCAGCTTAGATGCGGTAGTCGGGGGAGAGCAGTACTTC	CASSLDAVVGGEQYF
TRBV7-8	TRBJ2-5	-	-	TGTGCCAGCAGCTCGTCGTGGGGAGAGGAGACCCAGTACTTC	CASSSSWGEETQYF
TRBV5-1	TRBJ1-1	TRBD1	-	TGCGCCAGCAGCACCACTGGACAGGGACCGAACACTGAAGCTTTCTTT	CASSTTGQGPNTEAFF
TRBV7-9	TRBJ1-1	-	-	TGTGCCAGCAGCTTAGTTGGGGAGCACACTGAAGCTTTCTTT	CASSLVGEHTEAFF
TRBV18	TRBJ1-2	-	-	TGTGCCAGCTCACCAGAAGCCGTGGTTTTGCGTGGCTACACCTTC	CASSPEAVVLRGYTF
TRBV29-1	TRBJ1-3	TRBD1	few	TGCAGCGGGGACAGTCTAGGCACCATATATTTT	CSGDSLGTIYF
TRBV9	TRBJ2-2	TRBD2	-	TGTGCCAGCAGCGTAGTGGGACTAACTACCGGGGAGCTGTTTTTT	CASSVVGLTTGELFF
TRBV5-1	TRBJ2-1	TRBD2	-	TGCGCCAGCGGCTTCTCGGGACTAGCGGGTGCCGAGGGGTCCTACAATGAGCAGTTCTTC	CASGFSGLAGAEGSYNEQFF
TRBV5-1	TRBJ2-3	TRBD2	-	TGCGCCGGCCACAGCGGGATCGAGACAGATACGCAGTATTTT	CAGHSGIETDTQYF
TRBV19	TRBJ2-7	-	few	TGTGCCAGTAGCCAATTACTCCACTACGAGCAGTACTTC	CASSQLLHYEQYF
TRBV25-1	TRBJ1-2	TRBD1	-	TGTGCCAGCAGTGAGACGGGGGACAGGGGGCTCTATCTCGGCTACACCTTC	CASSETGDRGLYLGYTF
TRBV5-5	TRBJ1-1	-	-	TGTGCCAGCAGCCCCTCTCTTATTAACACTGAAGCTTTCTTT	CASSPSLINTEAFF
TRBV5-1	TRBJ2-3	-	-	TGCGCCAGCAGCGGAGGGGGCCGCACAGATACGCAGTATTTT	CASSGGGRTDTQYF
TRBV6-5	TRBJ2-7	TRBD1	-	TGTGCCACCCAACGCCAGGGGGTGGGCGAGCAGTACTTC	CATQRQGVGEQYF
TRBV28	TRBJ1-6	TRBD1	once	TGTGCCAGCACCAGGGACAGAAATTCACCCCTCCACTTT	CASTRDRNSPLHF
TRBV19	TRBJ1-5	TRBD1	-	TGTGCCAGTACCCAGACAGGGAAAGTTCAGCCCCAGCATTTT	CASTQTGKVQPQHF
TRBV6-1	TRBJ2-3	-	-	TGTGCCAGCAGTGTAACGGGAGTGACAGATACGCAGTATTTT	CASSVTGVTDTQYF
TRBV11-2	TRBJ1-2	-	-	TGTGCCAGCAGCTTAGATTTTATTTCCTATGGCTACACCTTC	CASSLDFISYGYTF
TRBV14	TRBJ2-3	TRBD2	-	TGTGCCAGCCGATGGACTAGCGGGGGCACAGATACGCAGTATTTT	CASRWTSGGTDTQYF
TRBV6-6	TRBJ2-7	TRBD2	few	TGTGCCAGCAGACTCGGACTAGCGAAAGTCGTGTACTTC	CASRLGLAKVVYF
TRBV25-1	TRBJ1-1	TRBD1	-	TGTGCCAGCATGGACAGGGGGCGTAGAGGAGGGGAGAGCGAAGCTTTCTTT	CASMDRGRRGGESEAFF
TRBV5-6	TRBJ2-7	TRBD2	-	TGTGCCAGCAGTCTAGCGGGAGGGCCGGAAGACGAGCAGTACTTC	CASSLAGGPEDEQYF
TRBV18	TRBJ2-2	-	-	TGTGCCAGCTCACTATTTGGTGGGGAGCTTCAGGCCGGGGAGCTGTTTTTT	CASSLFGGELQAGELFF
TRBV18	TRBJ2-7	-	-	TGTGCCAGCTCGGTCGGACAATACGAGCAGTACTTC	CASSVGQYEQYF
TRBV7-2	TRBJ2-7	TRBD2	-	TGTGCCAGCAGCCGCGGAGGGGCGGGAGGATACGAGCAGTACTTC	CASSRGGAGGYEQYF
TRBV6-5	TRBJ1-6	-	-	TGTGCCAGCAGTCCAGGGGATTCACCCCTCCACTTT	CASSPGDSPLHF
TRBV6-5	TRBJ2-1	TRBD1	-	TGTGCCAGCGCGAGGGACAGGGGGCTAAGTGAGCAGTTCTTC	CASARDRGLSEQFF
TRBV25-1	TRBJ1-4	TRBD1	once	TGTGCCAGCAGTGAATCGGGGACAGGCGGTGAAAAACTGTTTTTT	CASSESGTGGEKLFF
TRBV18	TRBJ2-3	-	-	TGTGCCAGCTCACCACAAACTGGGGCAGGACGCACAGATACGCAGTATTTT	CASSPQTGAGRTDTQYF
TRBV6-5	TRBJ2-5	-	-	TGTGCCAGCAGTTCCCACGGGTCCTCCCAGTACTTC	CASSSHGSSQYF
TRBV6-5	TRBJ2-2	TRBD2	-	TGTGCCAGCAGTTACTCAGGCGGGGGGAGAGGGGAGCTGTTTTTT	CASSYSGGGRGELFF
TRBV5-1	TRBJ2-7	-	-	TGCGCCAGCAGCTTCAGTGTAGACTCCCGTCCCACCTACGAGCAGTACTTC	CASSFSVDSRPTYEQYF
TRBV4-2	TRBJ2-7	TRBD2	-	TGTGCCAGCAGCCAAGAAGGCCTAGCGGGAGGCCGATCCTACGAGCAGTACTTC	CASSQEGLAGGRSYEQYF
TRBV6-1	TRBJ1-6	TRBD1	once	TGTGCCAGCAGTGGTCAGGGGGCATCCGAATTTTCACCCCTCCACTTT	CASSGQGASEFSPLHF
TRBV5-8	TRBJ1-5	TRBD1	-	TGTGCCAGCAGCCTCTTGACAGGGGGCAATCAGCCCCAGCATTTT	CASSLLTGGNQPQHF
TRBV7-2	TRBJ1-2	-	-	TGTGCCAGCAGCTTAGCAGCGAACTATGGCTACACCTTC	CASSLAANYGYTF
TRBV6-5	TRBJ1-1	TRBD1	-	TGTGCCAGCAGTAAGGGGGCGATGAACACTGAAGCTTTCTTT	CASSKGAMNTEAFF
TRBV11-2	TRBJ2-7	-	-	TGTGCCAGCAGCTCCCAGGGGGGCTCCTACGAGCAGTACTTC	CASSSQGGSYEQYF
TRBV9	TRBJ2-2	TRBD2	-	TGTGCCAGCAGCGTAGTTACTAGCGGGAGACTTTCCGGGGAGCTGTTTTTT	CASSVVTSGRLSGELFF
TRBV27	TRBJ1-4	-	-	TGTGCCAGCAGTCCCGTATTGGACAGAAAAAATGAAAAACTGTTTTTT	CASSPVLDRKNEKLFF
TRBV28	TRBJ2-6	-	-	TGTGCCACCGAAGACAGTGTTTTTAACTCTGGGGCCAACGTCCTGACTTTC	CATEDSVFNSGANVLTF
TRBV6-6	TRBJ2-1	TRBD2	once	TGTGCCAGCACCCTAGCGGGAGGCACTAACAATGGGCAGTTCTTC	CASTLAGGTNNGQFF
TRBV2	TRBJ1-3	-	-	TGTGCCAGCAGTACAGGGTTAGGAAACACCATATATTTT	CASSTGLGNTIYF
TRBV5-5	TRBJ1-2	-	few	TGTGCCAGCAGCTCGGGCCTAGGGGGAGGCTACACCTTC	CASSSGLGGGYTF
TRBV5-1	TRBJ2-7	TRBD2	-	TGCGCCAGCAGCTTTGGGTCCTCTACTAGCGGGAGGACACCCTACGAGCAGTACTTC	CASSFGSSTSGRTPYEQYF
TRBV18	TRBJ2-2	TRBD2	-	TGTGCCAGCTCACCTAGCGGGAGTAGGGAGCTGTTTTTT	CASSPSGSRELFF
TRBV16	TRBJ2-3	TRBD1	-	TGTGCCAGCAGCCCCCTCCGGGGACAGGGAACAACCCTGAGCACAGATACGCAGTATTTT	CASSPLRGQGTTLSTDTQYF
TRBV27	TRBJ2-7	TRBD2	-	TGTGCCAGCAGTTTATTGCTGACAGCGGGAGGATCTTACGAGCAGTACTTC	CASSLLLTAGGSYEQYF
TRBV5-1	TRBJ2-1	TRBD2	few	TGCGCCAGCGGCACTAGCGGGAGGATCCATGAGCAGTTCTTC	CASGTSGRIHEQFF
TRBV27	TRBJ1-3	TRBD1	-	TGTGCCAGCAGTTTGACAGGGCTGGGTGGAAACACCATATATTTT	CASSLTGLGGNTIYF